The T cell receptor (beta chain) under discussion was sequenced for a study of blood T cell repertoires in COVID-19. Study background: Sites in the United States, Italy and Spain provided acute and convalescent COVID-19 samples.

The length of the CDR3 is 16 residues. The V and J ends lost 0 bases and 6 bases respectively, with 15 bases between them. Germline lookup yields CDR1 LGHNA and CDR2 YSLEER. In the authors' workflow: Reference gene primer amplification yielded estimated nucleated cell counts. TCRdb's table, derived via immunoSEQ multiplex PCR, lists solely in-frame clones and lacks some. The V and J calls and the clone size are those of that table, but D and trimming were determined from the DNA. The data show hundreds of thousands of clones, roughly 85% seen once. The TCR comes from a woman in her thirties or forties who had recovered from COVID-19. The chain uses TRBV4-3 and TRBJ1-5; perhaps TRBD1 as D (5 bases). Sequenced: PBMCs or T cells enriched from blood (not recorded which). In DNA form, the CDR3 reads TGCGCCAGCAGCCAAGAGGCTCCCAGGGAGGGTCAGCCCCAGCATTTT. This translates into CASSQEAPREGQPQHF.